These 8 T cell receptor beta chains share one sample of origin, sequenced in a study of early T cells in non-severe SARS-CoV-2 infection. Each CDR3 protein gets one entry after TCRdb re-called the 5' RACE reads with MiXCR. The sample shows some 40,000 distinct CDR3 sequences, roughly 7.9% of them seen only once. The specimen was whole blood, collected at baseline. These receptors all come from an adult who was a healthcare worker with PCR-confirmed SARS-CoV-2 infection or an uninfected control (not recorded which).

The CDR3 DNA is TGTGCCAGCAGTGAATACCGGCCAGGGGTGAACACTGAAGCTTTCTTT. Protein sequence: CASSEYRPGVNTEAFF. This chain joins TRBV6-1 and TRBJ1-1; D is perhaps TRBD1 (6 bases). There are 16 residues in the CDR3. Germline V gene lookup returns CDR1 MNHNS and CDR2 SASEGT. The V end was cut by 2 bases, the J end by 0 bases, with 13 bases between.

This clonotype was seen ten or more times. This rearrangement joins TRBV7-9 to TRBJ2-3; D unresolved. V gave up 3 bases and J gave up 6 bases, with 7 bases separating them. The CDR3 has 12 amino acids. Germline V gives CDR1 SEHNR, CDR2 FQNEAQ (reference sequence). For the CDR3, the DNA is TGTGCCAGCAGCTTTGCGACGGATACGCAGTATTTT. Protein product: CASSFATDTQYF.

This clonotype has ten or more counts. The rearrangement joins TRBV5-5 to TRBJ1-1; 9 nucleotides align to TRBD1. J was trimmed by 7 bases and V by 7 bases; bases with no gene match: 11. The germline gives CDR1 SGHKS, CDR2 YYEKEE (reference sequence). CDR3 length: 14 residues. CDR3 coding DNA: TGTGCCAGCGCCACCGGACAGGGGCCCAATGAAGCTTTCTTT. Translation gives CASATGQGPNEAFF. Full variable domain (outside the CDR3, taken from reference TRBV5-5 and TRBJ1-1): DAGVTQSPTHLIKTRGQQVTLRCSPISGHKSVSWYQQVLGQGPQFIFQYYEKEERGRGNFPDRFSARQFPNYSSELNVNALLLGDSALYLCASATGQGPNEAFFGQGTRLTVV.

The genes are TRBV5-1 and TRBJ2-7; D is unclear. This CDR3 is 12 amino acids long. The germline V gene encodes CDR1 SGHRS and CDR2 YFSETQ. V was trimmed by 0 bases and J by 6 bases, leaving 7 bases between them. The CDR3 DNA is TGCGCCAGCAGCTTGGATGTCCCCGAGCAGTACTTC. It encodes CASSLDVPEQYF.

There are a few counts of this clonotype. V and J are TRBV11-2 and TRBJ2-1, with 11 nucleotides matching TRBD2. This CDR3 comprises 17 residues. Trimming cost V 3 bases and J 8 bases; bases outside gene matches: 12. Germline V gives CDR1 SGHAT, CDR2 FQNNGV. The CDR3 protein is CASSFFASGGQVDEQFF. CDR3 DNA sequence: TGTGCCAGCAGCTTTTTCGCTAGCGGGGGGCAAGTAGATGAGCAGTTCTTC.

The table lists this clonotype with a few counts. The chain couples TRBV30 to TRBJ2-3; 7 bases match TRBD1. Germline V lookup: CDR1 GTSNPN, CDR2 SVGIG (reference sequence). With V trimmed by 0 bases and J by 6 bases, 12 bases remained unmatched. The CDR3 extends over 16 amino acids. CDR3 protein: CAWSVSTGWGSDTQYF. CDR3 nucleotide sequence: TGTGCCTGGAGTGTTTCGACAGGGTGGGGTTCGGATACGCAGTATTTT.

This clonotype came up a few times. The J gene is TRBJ2-3, the V gene TRBV6-1; tentative D call: TRBD1 (5 bases). Trimming cost V 2 bases and J 4 bases, with 10 bases left between them. The CDR3 loop spans 14 amino acids. Germline V gene data show CDR1 as MNHNS and CDR2 as SASEGT. CDR3 DNA sequence: TGTGCCAGCAGTGAACTAGGGGTCGCAGATACGCAGTATTTT. Translated, it gives CASSELGVADTQYF.

This sequence joins TRBV11-2 and TRBJ2-7; no definite D call. The length of the CDR3 is 14 residues. V lost 0 bases, J lost 0 bases, and 6 bases lay in between. The V gene's germline CDR1 is SGHAT and CDR2 FQNNGV. CDR3 DNA sequence: TGTGCCAGCAGCTTAGAGCGCAACTCCTACGAGCAGTACTTC. Encoded protein: CASSLERNSYEQYF.